This TCR beta chain stems from a study of patients and donors after allogeneic stem cell transplantation. The CDR3 consists of 15 residues. V lost 0 bases and J lost 0, with 8 bases in between. The V gene's germline CDR1 is MNHEY and CDR2 SVGAGI. TCRdb re-called the RT-PCR reads through MiXCR, storing one row per CDR3 protein. Among about a million distinct CDR3 sequences listed, roughly 18% were seen once. This clonotype was seen repeatedly, ten times or more. The receptor comes from a human donor who was either an allogeneic HSCT recipient or a stem cell or donor lymphocyte infusion donor (not recorded which). It is not recorded whose cells these are; they may come from a transplant donor. The genes are TRBV6-5 and TRBJ1-1; D is unresolved. Sequenced input: blood, either unsorted or a sorted T cell fraction (not recorded which). Here the CDR3 reads CASSYSATMNTEAFF. The CDR3 coding sequence is TGTGCCAGCAGTTACTCGGCCACCATGAACACTGAAGCTTTCTTT.